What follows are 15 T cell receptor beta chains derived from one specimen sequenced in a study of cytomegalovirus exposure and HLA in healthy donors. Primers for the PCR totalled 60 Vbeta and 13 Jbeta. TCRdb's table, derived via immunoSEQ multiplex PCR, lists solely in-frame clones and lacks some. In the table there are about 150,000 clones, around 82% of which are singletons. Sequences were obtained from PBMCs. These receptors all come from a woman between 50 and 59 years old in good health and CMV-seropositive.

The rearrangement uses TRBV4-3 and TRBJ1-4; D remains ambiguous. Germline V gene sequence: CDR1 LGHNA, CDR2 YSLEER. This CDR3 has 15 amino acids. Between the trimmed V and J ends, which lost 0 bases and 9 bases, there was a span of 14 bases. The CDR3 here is CASSQDFEGGQKLFF. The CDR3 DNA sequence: TGCGCCAGCAGCCAAGATTTCGAGGGAGGGCAAAAACTGTTTTTT.

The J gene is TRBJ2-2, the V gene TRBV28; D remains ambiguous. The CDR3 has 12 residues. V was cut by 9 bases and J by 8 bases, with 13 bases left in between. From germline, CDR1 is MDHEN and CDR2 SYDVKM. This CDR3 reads CASRHSLGELFF. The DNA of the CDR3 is TGTGCCAGTAGACATTCCCTAGGGGAGCTGTTTTTT. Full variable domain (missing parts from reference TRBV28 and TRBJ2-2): DVKVTQSSRYLVKRTGEKVFLECVQDMDHENMFWYRQDPGLGLRLIYFSYDVKMKEKGDIPEGYSVSREKKERFSLILESASTNQTSMYLCASRHSLGELFFGEGSRLTVL.

The chain's CDR3 is CASSPLNRVNTEAFF. The CDR3 DNA reads TGTGCCAGCAGCCCCCTCAACAGAGTGAACACTGAAGCTTTCTTT. The chain couples TRBV14 to TRBJ1-1; no clear D gene. The ends were cut back, 4 bases at V and 0 bases at J, with 12 bases in the middle. Germline V gene data show CDR1 as SGHDN and CDR2 as FVKESK. This CDR3 has 15 residues.

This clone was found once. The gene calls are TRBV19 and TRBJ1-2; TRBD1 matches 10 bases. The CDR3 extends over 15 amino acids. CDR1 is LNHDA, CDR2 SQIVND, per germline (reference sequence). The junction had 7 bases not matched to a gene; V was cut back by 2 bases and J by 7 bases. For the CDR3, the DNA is TGTGCCAGTAGTATATCGAGACAGGGGGCCGGTGGCTACACCTTC. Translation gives CASSISRQGAGGYTF.

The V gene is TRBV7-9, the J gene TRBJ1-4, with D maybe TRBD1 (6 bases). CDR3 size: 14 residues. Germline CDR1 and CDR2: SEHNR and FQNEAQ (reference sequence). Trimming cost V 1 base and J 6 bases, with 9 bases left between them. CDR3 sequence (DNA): TGTGCCAGCAGCTTAGGGCACAGGGATGAAAAACTGTTTTTT. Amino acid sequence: CASSLGHRDEKLFF.

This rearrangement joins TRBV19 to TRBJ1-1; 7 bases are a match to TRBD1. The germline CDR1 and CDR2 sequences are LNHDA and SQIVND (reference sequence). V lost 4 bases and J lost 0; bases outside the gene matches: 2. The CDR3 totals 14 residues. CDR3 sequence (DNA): TGTGCCAGTAGTAGGGGACAGCTGAACACTGAAGCTTTCTTT. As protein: CASSRGQLNTEAFF. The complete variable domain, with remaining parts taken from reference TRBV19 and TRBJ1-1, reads DGGITQSPKYLFRKEGQNVTLSCEQNLNHDAMYWYRQDPGQGLRLIYYSQIVNDFQKGDIAEGYSVSREKKESFPLTVTSAQKNPTAFYLCASSRGQLNTEAFFGQGTRLTVV.

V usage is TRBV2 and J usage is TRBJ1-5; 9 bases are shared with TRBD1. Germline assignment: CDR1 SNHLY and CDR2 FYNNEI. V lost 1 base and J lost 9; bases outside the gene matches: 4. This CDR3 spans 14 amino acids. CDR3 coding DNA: TGTGCCAGCAGTGAAGGTACAGGGGGCTCGCCCCAGCATTTT. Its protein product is CASSEGTGGSPQHF.

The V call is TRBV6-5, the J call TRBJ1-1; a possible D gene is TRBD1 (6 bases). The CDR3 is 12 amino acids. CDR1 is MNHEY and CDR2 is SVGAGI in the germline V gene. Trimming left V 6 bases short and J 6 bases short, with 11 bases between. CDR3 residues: CASRIQGSEAFF. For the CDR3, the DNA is TGTGCCAGCAGGATACAGGGCTCTGAAGCTTTCTTT.

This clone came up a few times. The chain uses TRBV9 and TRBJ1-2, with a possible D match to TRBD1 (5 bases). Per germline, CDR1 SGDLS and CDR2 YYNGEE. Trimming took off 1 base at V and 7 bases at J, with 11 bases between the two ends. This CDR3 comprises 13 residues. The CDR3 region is CASSVMLGGGYTF. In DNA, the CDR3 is TGTGCCAGCAGCGTAATGTTGGGGGGTGGCTACACCTTC. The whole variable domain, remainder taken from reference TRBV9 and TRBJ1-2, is DSGVTQTPKHLITATGQRVTLRCSPRSGDLSVYWYQQSLDQGLQFLIQYYNGEERAKGNILERFSAQQFPDLHSELNLSSLELGDSALYFCASSVMLGGGYTFGSGTRLTVV.

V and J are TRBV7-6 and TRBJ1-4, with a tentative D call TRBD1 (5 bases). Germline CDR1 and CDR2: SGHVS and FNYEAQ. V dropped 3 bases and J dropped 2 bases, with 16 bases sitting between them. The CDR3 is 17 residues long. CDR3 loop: CASSFGRGLGTNEKLFF. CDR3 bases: TGTGCCAGCAGCTTCGGAAGGGGCCTGGGGACTAATGAAAAACTGTTTTTT.

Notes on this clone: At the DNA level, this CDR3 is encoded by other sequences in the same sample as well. CDR3 loop: CASSLGTGSGNTIYF. In nucleotides, the CDR3 is TGTGCCAGCAGCTTGGGGACAGGCTCTGGAAACACCATATATTTT. J is TRBJ1-3 and V is TRBV5-6; 7 nucleotides line up with TRBD1. The CDR3 loop spans 15 amino acids. CDR1 SGHDT and CDR2 YYEEEE come from the germline V gene. The J segment lost 0 bases and the V segment lost 0 bases, leaving 0 bases of the junction unmatched.

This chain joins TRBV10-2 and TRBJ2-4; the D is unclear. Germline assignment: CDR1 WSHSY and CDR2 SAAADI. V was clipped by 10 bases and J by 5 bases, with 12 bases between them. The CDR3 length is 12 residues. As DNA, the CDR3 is TGCGCCACACGAGGTCTCCAAAACATTCAGTACTTC. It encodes CATRGLQNIQYF.

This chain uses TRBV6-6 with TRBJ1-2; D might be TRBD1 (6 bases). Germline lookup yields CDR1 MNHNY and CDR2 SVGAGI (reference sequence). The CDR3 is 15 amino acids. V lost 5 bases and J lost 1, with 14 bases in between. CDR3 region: CASSPPTGGNYGYTF. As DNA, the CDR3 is TGTGCCAGCAGTCCCCCGACAGGAGGTAACTATGGCTACACCTTC.

The CDR3 nucleotides are TGCGCCAGCAGCCAAGAGAGCTCTGGAAACACCATATATTTT. Its translation: CASSQESSGNTIYF. The chain carries TRBV4-3 and TRBJ1-3, with D uncertain. Per germline, CDR1 LGHNA and CDR2 YSLEER. The ends were cut back, 0 bases at V and 0 bases at J, with 3 bases in the middle. CDR3 size: 14 residues.

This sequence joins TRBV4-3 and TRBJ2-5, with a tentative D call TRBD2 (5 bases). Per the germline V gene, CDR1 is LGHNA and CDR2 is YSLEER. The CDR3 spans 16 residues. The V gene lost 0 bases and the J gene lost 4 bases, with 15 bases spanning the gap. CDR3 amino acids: CASSQEVTRAGETQYF. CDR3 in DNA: TGCGCCAGCAGCCAAGAGGTAACGAGGGCCGGAGAGACCCAGTACTTC.